The entry below gives a single T cell receptor beta chain sequence along with its context. What it binds is unknown. These data originate in a study of T cells in Graves' hyperthyroidism and ophthalmopathy. For the study at large: Peripheral blood draws took place at initial diagnosis, ahead of any treatment.

The source of the PBMCs was more than 9.5 ml of fresh peripheral blood. With V trimmed by 5 bases and J by 1 base, 7 bases remained unmatched. Germline V CDR1 and CDR2: LNHDA, SQIVND (reference sequence). This CDR3 contains 16 residues. The source material, RNA transcripts, was used to amplify TCR beta CDR3 regions. Carried out on the TCR CDR3, a first-round RT-PCR used the HTBI primer set. MiXCR, applied by TCRdb to the multiplex PCR reads, yields one record per CDR3 protein. The table includes approximately 690,000 distinct CDR3 sequences, 20% detected once. Points from the study as a whole: Among thyroid clonotypes expanded above 0.001, most also appeared in blood. From stable hyperthyroidism, ophthalmopathy was set apart by a 13 V-J model.

The chain has TRBV19 and TRBJ1-5, with 8 bases matching TRBD1. The origin of this receptor is a man aged 25 to 40 with Graves' ophthalmopathy. The sequenced sample was blood. The CDR3 is CASSARQGPSNQPQHF. The CDR3 coding sequence is TGTGCCAGTAGTGCCCGACAGGGGCCCAGCAATCAGCCCCAGCATTTT.